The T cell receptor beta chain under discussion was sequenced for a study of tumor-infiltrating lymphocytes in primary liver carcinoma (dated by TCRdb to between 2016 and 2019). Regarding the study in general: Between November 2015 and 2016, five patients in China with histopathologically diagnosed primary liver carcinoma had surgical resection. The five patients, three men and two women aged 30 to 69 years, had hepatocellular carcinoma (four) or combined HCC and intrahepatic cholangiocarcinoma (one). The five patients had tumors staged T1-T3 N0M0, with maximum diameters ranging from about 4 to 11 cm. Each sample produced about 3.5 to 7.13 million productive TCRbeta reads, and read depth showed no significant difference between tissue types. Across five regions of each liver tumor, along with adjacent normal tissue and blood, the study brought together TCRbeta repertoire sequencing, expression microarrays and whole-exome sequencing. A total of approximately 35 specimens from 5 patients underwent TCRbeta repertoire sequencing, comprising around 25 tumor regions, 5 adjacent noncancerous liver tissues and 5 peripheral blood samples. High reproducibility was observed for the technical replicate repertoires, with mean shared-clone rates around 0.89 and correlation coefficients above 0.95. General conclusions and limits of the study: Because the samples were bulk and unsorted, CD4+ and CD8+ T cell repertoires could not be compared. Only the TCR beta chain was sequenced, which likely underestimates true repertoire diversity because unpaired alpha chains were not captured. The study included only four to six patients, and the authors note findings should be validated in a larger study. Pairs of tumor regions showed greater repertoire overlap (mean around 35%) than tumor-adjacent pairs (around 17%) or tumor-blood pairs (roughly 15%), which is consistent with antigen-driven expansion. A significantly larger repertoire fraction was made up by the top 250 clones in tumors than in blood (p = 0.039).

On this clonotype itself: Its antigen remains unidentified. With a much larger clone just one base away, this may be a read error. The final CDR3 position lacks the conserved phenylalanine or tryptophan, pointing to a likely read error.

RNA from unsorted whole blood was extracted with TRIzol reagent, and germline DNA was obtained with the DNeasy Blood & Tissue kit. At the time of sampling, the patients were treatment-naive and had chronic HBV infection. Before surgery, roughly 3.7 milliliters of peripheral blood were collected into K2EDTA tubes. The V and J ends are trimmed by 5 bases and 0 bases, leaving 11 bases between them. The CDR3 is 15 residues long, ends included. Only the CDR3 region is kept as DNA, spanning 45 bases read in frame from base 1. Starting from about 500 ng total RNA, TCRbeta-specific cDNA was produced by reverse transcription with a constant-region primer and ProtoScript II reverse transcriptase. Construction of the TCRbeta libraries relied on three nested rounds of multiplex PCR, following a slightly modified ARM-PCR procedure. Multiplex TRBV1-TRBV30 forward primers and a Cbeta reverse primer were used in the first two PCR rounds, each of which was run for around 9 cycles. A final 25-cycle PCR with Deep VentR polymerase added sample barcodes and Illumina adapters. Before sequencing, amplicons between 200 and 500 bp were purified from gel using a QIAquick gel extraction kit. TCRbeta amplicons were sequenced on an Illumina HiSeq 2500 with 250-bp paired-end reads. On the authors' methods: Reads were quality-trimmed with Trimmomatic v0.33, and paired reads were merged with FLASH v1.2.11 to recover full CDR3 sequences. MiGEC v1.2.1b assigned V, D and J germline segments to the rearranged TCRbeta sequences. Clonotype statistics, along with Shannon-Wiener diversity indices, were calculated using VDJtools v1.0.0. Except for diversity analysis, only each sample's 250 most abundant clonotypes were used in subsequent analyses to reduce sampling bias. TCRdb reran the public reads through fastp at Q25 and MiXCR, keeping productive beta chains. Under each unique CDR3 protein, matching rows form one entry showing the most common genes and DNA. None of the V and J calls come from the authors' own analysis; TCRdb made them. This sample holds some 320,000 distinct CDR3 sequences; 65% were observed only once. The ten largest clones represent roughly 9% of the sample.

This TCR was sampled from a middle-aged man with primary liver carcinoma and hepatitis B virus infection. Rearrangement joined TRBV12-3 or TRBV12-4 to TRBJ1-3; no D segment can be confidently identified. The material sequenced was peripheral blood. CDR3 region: CASSLPRHSGNTIYL. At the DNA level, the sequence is TGTGCCAGCAGTCTCCCCCGCCACTCTGGAAACACCATATATCTT.